A selection of T cell receptor beta chains follows, all from one sample in a study of T-cell memory formation after mild COVID-19. From the 5' RACE reads, TCRdb called clonotypes with MiXCR, one entry per CDR3 protein. The sample yields more than 14,000 distinct CDR3 sequences, over 20% seen once. The specimen was PBMCs or a T cell subset sorted from them (not recorded which). The receptor set was obtained from a man aged 18 to 29 who had mild COVID-19 (a few samples of this study predate the infection). Cell type and time point are not known. CDR3s include the opening cysteine and the closing phenylalanine or tryptophan. Fields, in order: CDR3 length, D gene, clone size, V gene, J gene, CDR3 protein, CDR3 DNA. A D gene is named only where the DNA matches it firmly. Where a row states a size, it is once, few, many or the class of an expanded clone; other rows omit it.

12,.,many,TRBV20-1,TRBJ2-3,CSAASGSDTQYF,TGCAGTGCCGCATCCGGTTCAGATACGCAGTATTTT
16,.,few,TRBV18,TRBJ2-3,CASSQGTVRSTDTQYF,TGTGCCAGCTCACAAGGGACCGTCCGGAGCACAGATACGCAGTATTTT
14,.,.,TRBV11-2,TRBJ2-5,CASSHPRQQETQYF,TGTGCCAGCAGCCACCCCCGGCAGCAAGAGACCCAGTACTTC
16,TRBD1,many,TRBV13,TRBJ2-7,CASSPWTGPPGDEQYF,TGTGCCAGCAGCCCGTGGACAGGGCCCCCTGGGGACGAGCAGTACTTC
14,.,once,TRBV6-2/TRBV6-3,TRBJ2-2,CASRQEANTGELFF,TGTGCCAGCAGACAAGAAGCAAACACCGGGGAGCTGTTTTTT
16,.,many,TRBV6-5,TRBJ2-2,CASSPRGFADTGELFF,TGTGCCAGCAGTCCTCGGGGATTTGCCGACACCGGGGAGCTGTTTTTT
14,.,many,TRBV7-6,TRBJ1-1,CASSLEGGNTEAFF,TGTGCCAGCAGCTTAGAAGGGGGGAACACTGAAGCTTTCTTT
13,.,.,TRBV25-1,TRBJ1-2,CASRSNTAYGYTF,TGTGCCAGCAGAAGCAATACGGCCTATGGCTACACCTTC
13,.,many,TRBV6-2/TRBV6-3,TRBJ2-4,CASSFVSPNIQYF,TGTGCCAGCAGTTTTGTCAGCCCGAACATTCAGTACTTC
11,.,many,TRBV12-3/TRBV12-4,TRBJ2-5,CASGTRETQYF,TGTGCCAGTGGGACCCGGGAGACCCAGTACTTC
11,.,.,TRBV7-2,TRBJ2-7,CASSLLSEQYF,TGTGCCAGCAGCTTACTTTCCGAGCAGTACTTC
15,TRBD2,many,TRBV19,TRBJ2-5,CASRSALAGQETQYF,TGTGCCAGTAGAAGTGCACTAGCGGGGCAAGAGACCCAGTACTTC
17,TRBD1,many,TRBV6-2/TRBV6-3,TRBJ1-5,CASSYSSDRGHYQPQHF,TGTGCCAGCAGTTACTCGAGCGACAGGGGGCATTATCAGCCCCAGCATTTT
16,TRBD1,.,TRBV4-1,TRBJ1-6,CSSSQDPPGGHSPLHF,TGCTCCAGCAGCCAAGATCCCCCAGGGGGCCACTCACCCCTCCACTTT
12,.,many,TRBV7-9,TRBJ1-6,CASSLENSPLHF,TGTGCCAGCAGCTTAGAGAATTCACCCCTCCACTTT
16,.,many,TRBV12-3/TRBV12-4,TRBJ1-5,CASSLSPAGGIQPQHF,TGTGCCAGCAGCCTTTCTCCCGCAGGAGGGATTCAGCCCCAGCATTTT
12,.,once,TRBV7-6,TRBJ2-5,CASSLAGETQYF,TGTGCCAGCAGCTTAGCGGGAGAGACCCAGTACTTC
14,.,many,TRBV4-1,TRBJ2-7,CASSQVLGGYEQYF,TGCGCCAGCAGCCAAGTTCTGGGTGGCTACGAGCAGTACTTC
12,.,.,TRBV10-3,TRBJ2-7,CAIRCQGYEQYF,TGTGCCATCAGGTGTCAGGGCTACGAGCAGTACTTC
13,.,.,TRBV6-6,TRBJ1-1,CASSYPGDTEAFF,TGTGCCAGCAGTTACCCGGGGGACACTGAAGCTTTCTTT
15,.,.,TRBV16,TRBJ2-4,CASSQMGDGLNIQYF,TGTGCCAGCAGCCAAATGGGGGACGGGTTAAACATTCAGTACTTC
15,TRBD1,many,TRBV5-4,TRBJ1-2,CASSFQGALVGGYTF,TGTGCCAGCAGCTTCCAGGGGGCTTTGGTGGGCGGCTACACCTTC
14,TRBD2,once,TRBV10-3,TRBJ2-1,CAISLRTSEGEQFF,TGTGCCATCAGCCTTCGGACTAGCGAGGGTGAGCAGTTCTTC
12,TRBD1,.,TRBV4-1,TRBJ2-7,CASSRTGGEQYF,TGCGCCAGCAGCCGAACAGGGGGTGAGCAGTACTTC
11,.,.,TRBV20-1,TRBJ2-7,CSAAHVGKQYF,TGCAGTGCCGCCCACGTAGGGAAGCAGTACTTC
14,.,.,TRBV18,TRBJ2-7,CASSPQGDSYEQYF,TGTGCCAGCTCACCCCAAGGTGACTCCTACGAGCAGTACTTC
14,.,.,TRBV6-2/TRBV6-3,TRBJ1-2,CASRGRDPRNGYTF,TGTGCCAGCAGGGGTCGGGACCCGAGGAACGGCTACACCTTC
15,.,.,TRBV7-3,TRBJ2-1,CASSLLSGAYNEQFF,TGTGCCAGCAGCTTACTTTCAGGGGCGTACAATGAGCAGTTCTTC
18,.,many,TRBV19,TRBJ1-1,CASSSSRPSGPLNTEAFF,TGTGCCAGTAGTAGTTCCAGACCTTCGGGCCCCTTGAACACTGAAGCTTTCTTT
18,.,many,TRBV4-1,TRBJ1-1,CASSQKTIAGSLATEAFF,TGCGCCAGCAGCCAAAAAACGATCGCCGGGTCTCTCGCAACTGAAGCTTTCTTT
17,.,many,TRBV30,TRBJ2-2,CAWSANPLRTLTGELFF,TGTGCCTGGAGTGCCAACCCTCTAAGAACATTGACCGGGGAGCTGTTTTTT
14,TRBD1,many,TRBV7-2,TRBJ1-1,CASSQRGQGLEAFF,TGTGCCAGCAGCCAGAGGGGACAGGGCCTTGAAGCTTTCTTT
13,.,many,TRBV30,TRBJ2-5,CAWSVGVQETQYF,TGTGCCTGGAGTGTCGGGGTCCAAGAGACCCAGTACTTC
18,.,.,TRBV7-9,TRBJ2-7,CASSFEESWAGASYEQYF,TGTGCCAGCAGCTTCGAGGAGTCGTGGGCAGGGGCGTCCTACGAGCAGTACTTC
15,.,many,TRBV7-3,TRBJ2-2,CASTLRAGNTGELFF,TGTGCCAGCACCCTACGGGCCGGGAACACCGGGGAGCTGTTTTTT
16,.,many,TRBV7-6,TRBJ2-3,CASSFVAGPSTDTQYF,TGTGCCAGCAGCTTCGTTGCGGGACCTAGCACAGATACGCAGTATTTT
19,TRBD2,.,TRBV7-9,TRBJ2-7,CASSKTAGLAGVRTGEQYF,TGTGCCAGCAGTAAGACCGCCGGACTAGCGGGAGTTCGTACGGGCGAGCAGTACTTC
16,.,.,TRBV6-2/TRBV6-3,TRBJ2-7,CASSSTRAGIYYEQYF,TGTGCCAGCAGCTCCACTCGAGCCGGGATTTACTACGAGCAGTACTTC
15,TRBD1,many,TRBV4-1,TRBJ1-2,CASSRQGQVLNGYTF,TGCGCCAGCAGCCGACAGGGACAGGTGCTTAATGGCTACACCTTC
14,.,many,TRBV29-1,TRBJ2-6,CSTLDSSGANVLTF,TGCAGCACGCTGGACAGCTCTGGGGCCAACGTCCTGACTTTC
15,.,.,TRBV5-4,TRBJ1-1,CASSLEKAFDTEAFF,TGTGCCAGCAGCTTGGAAAAGGCCTTTGACACTGAAGCTTTCTTT
13,TRBD2,.,TRBV24-1,TRBJ2-3,CATGPGGTDTQYF,TGTGCCACCGGACCGGGGGGTACAGATACGCAGTATTTT
15,.,many,TRBV6-5,TRBJ2-5,CASSYSRGGRETQYF,TGTGCCAGCAGTTACTCTCGCGGGGGCAGGGAGACCCAGTACTTC
13,.,many,TRBV3-1,TRBJ2-1,CASSPPPGNEQFF,TGTGCCAGCAGCCCGCCTCCCGGCAATGAGCAGTTCTTC
13,.,many,TRBV6-2/TRBV6-3,TRBJ2-7,CASSYDISLFRHF,TGTGCCAGCAGTTACGATATATCCCTCTTCAGACACTTC
17,.,.,TRBV20-1,TRBJ2-5,CSARDPPRGGYQETQYF,TGCAGTGCTAGAGACCCCCCGAGGGGGGGTTATCAAGAGACCCAGTACTTC
20,TRBD2,large,TRBV15,TRBJ2-2,CATSRDVEVLASGGTGELFF,TGTGCCACCAGCAGAGATGTAGAGGTGTTGGCTAGCGGGGGGACCGGGGAGCTGTTTTTT
12,.,.,TRBV2,TRBJ2-4,CASRDSLNIQYF,TGTGCCAGCAGGGACAGTTTAAACATTCAGTACTTC